This T cell receptor beta chain was identified during a study of cytomegalovirus exposure and HLA in healthy donors (TCRdb year 2017). For the study in its entirety: A later analysis indicated that the 130 or so validation repertoires were generated on the platform also employed for the roughly 650 repertoires of the first cohort. The aim of the study was to test whether cataloging public T cell receptors could identify signatures of past pathogen exposure. In addition to the first cohort of 666 subjects, a separate validation cohort of 120 different subjects was used. To predict cytomegalovirus infection status, the study brought together high-throughput TCR immunosequencing, statistical association of individual TCRs with disease status, and machine learning.

Donors formed part of the validation cohort, which comprised 120 subjects and was distinct from the first cohort of roughly 600 subjects. Libraries were prepared through the immunoSEQ multiplex PCR assay. Regarding the original processing steps: To diagnose cytomegalovirus status from the catalog of TCR beta chain sequences, a statistical classification framework was built. Entries here come from immuneACCESS through TCRdb and include only in-frame sequences with V and J called. Some clones fail to appear in such tables; in the studies checked, an unresolved V gene covers under half of the shortfall, and the cause of the remainder is unknown. From that table come the V and J calls and clone size; the DNA was used to work out D and trimming. This sample comprises some 290,000 clones, roughly 86% of them detected only once. Together, the top ten hold roughly 0.88% of the sample. Results the study describes overall, beyond this receptor: A later analysis had no HLA typing for the validation cohort, so co-occurrence there was scored across all 110 or so repertoires. A total of 150 to 200 TCR beta chains were listed by the study as associated with cytomegalovirus. The classifier was reported to diagnose cytomegalovirus status with high specificity and sensitivity in both the original cohort and the validation cohort. Most TCR sequences were observed very rarely across donors, whereas some public TCRs were present in many individuals. The authors suggested that the approach could potentially be extended to other disease states and immunological phenotypes. A later analysis found that TCRs clustered in the first cohort also tended to co-occur in the roughly 110 validation repertoires, with 94% of cluster scores above 0. Three of the identified cytomegalovirus-associated TCR beta chains were confirmed in vitro to be specific for cytomegalovirus antigens.

In the germline V gene (reference sequence), CDR1 corresponds to MNHEY and CDR2 to SMNVEV. There are 11 amino acids in the CDR3, from cysteine to phenylalanine inclusive. Only CDR3 DNA remains: 33 bases, in frame from the first base. The germline V end is reduced by 10 bases and the J end by 13 bases; junction bases left unmatched: 9. About this clone: Its cognate antigen has yet to be identified. The record has no base qualities; no much larger clone is one base away.

This chain joins TRBV27 to TRBJ2-3, with 9 junctional bases fitting TRBD2. The source material was PBMCs. The TCR comes from a man younger than 45 in good health and CMV-seronegative. The bases read TGTGCCATCCGGTGGCGGGGGGGCGAGTATTTT. The encoded protein is CAIRWRGGEYF.